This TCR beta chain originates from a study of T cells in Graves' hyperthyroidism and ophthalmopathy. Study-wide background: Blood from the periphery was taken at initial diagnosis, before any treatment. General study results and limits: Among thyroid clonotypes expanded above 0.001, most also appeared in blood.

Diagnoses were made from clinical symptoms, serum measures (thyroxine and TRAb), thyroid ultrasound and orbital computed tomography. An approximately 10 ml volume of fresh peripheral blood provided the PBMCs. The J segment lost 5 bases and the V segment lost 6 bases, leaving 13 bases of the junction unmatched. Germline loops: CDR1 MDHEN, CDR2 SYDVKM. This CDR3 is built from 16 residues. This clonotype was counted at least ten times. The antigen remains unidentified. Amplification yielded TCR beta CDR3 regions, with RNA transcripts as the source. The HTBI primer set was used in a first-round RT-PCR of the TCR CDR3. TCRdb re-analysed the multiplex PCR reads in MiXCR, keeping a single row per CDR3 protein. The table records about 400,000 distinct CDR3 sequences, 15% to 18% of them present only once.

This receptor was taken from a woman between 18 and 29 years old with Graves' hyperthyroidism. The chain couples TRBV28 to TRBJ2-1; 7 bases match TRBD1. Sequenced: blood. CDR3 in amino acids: CASSKYRDRIDNEQFF. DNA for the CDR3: TGTGCCAGCAGCAAATACCGGGACAGAATTGACAATGAGCAGTTCTTC. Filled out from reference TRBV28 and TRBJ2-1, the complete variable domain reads DVKVTQSSRYLVKRTGEKVFLECVQDMDHENMFWYRQDPGLGLRLIYFSYDVKMKEKGDIPEGYSVSREKKERFSLILESASTNQTSMYLCASSKYRDRIDNEQFFGPGTRLTVL.